One sample yielded the 27 T cell receptor beta chains listed below, sequenced in a study of early T cells in non-severe SARS-CoV-2 infection (dated by TCRdb to the early 2020s). Library creation used 5' RACE. The sample was run on a NextSeq 500. TCRdb cleaned the public reads at Q25 with fastp, built clones with MiXCR and kept in-frame beta chains. Every entry covers one CDR3 protein and lists the most common genes and DNA from its rows. For this sample there are around 76,000 distinct CDR3 sequences; 12% appear just once. About 4.2% of the sample is held by the ten biggest clonotypes. The specimen was whole blood. The receptors were gathered from an adult who was a healthcare worker with PCR-confirmed SARS-CoV-2 infection or an uninfected control (not recorded which).

This clonotype has at least ten counts. The chain links TRBV18 to TRBJ2-3; 7 bases align to TRBD2. V dropped 0 bases and J dropped 1; count of bases not matched to a gene: 1. The CDR3 spans 15 residues. Germline V gene lookup returns CDR1 KGHSH and CDR2 LQKENI. The CDR3 DNA reads TGTGCCAGCTCACCACCCCGGGAGGGCACAGATACGCAGTATTTT. It encodes CASSPPREGTDTQYF.

This clonotype was observed at least ten times. CDR3 DNA sequence: TGTGCCAGCAGTTTCGATAGCGGGATGCCCCAGTATTTT. Translation gives CASSFDSGMPQYF. The genes are TRBV28 and TRBJ2-3; 8 bases map to TRBD2. The V and J ends lost 3 bases and 12 bases, in that order; junction bases with no gene match: 8. The CDR3 sequence is 13 residues long. Germline V gives CDR1 MDHEN, CDR2 SYDVKM.

The V gene is TRBV4-1, the J gene TRBJ2-5; D unclear. The CDR3 extends over 14 amino acids. Trimming pared 4 bases from V and 2 bases from J, leaving 11 bases between. Germline CDR1 MGHRA, CDR2 YSYEKL. The CDR3 loop is CASSPTLGQETQYF. The CDR3 bases are TGCGCCAGCAGCCCCACTCTGGGGCAAGAGACCCAGTACTTC.

This clonotype was found a few times. The genes are TRBV2 and TRBJ2-5; 7 bases agree with TRBD2. J lost 1 base, V lost 4 bases, and 3 bases had no gene match. Germline V gives CDR1 SNHLY, CDR2 FYNNEI. This CDR3 spans 14 amino acids. The CDR3 nucleotides read TGTGCCAGCAGTGCGGGACTATCCCAAGAGACCCAGTACTTC. This encodes CASSAGLSQETQYF.

The chain recombines TRBV7-9 with TRBJ2-7, with 9 positions matching TRBD2. The CDR3 is made up of 13 amino acids. Trimming removed 5 bases from V and 3 bases from J; junction bases left unmatched: 2. Germline CDR1 SEHNR, CDR2 FQNEAQ (reference sequence). This CDR3 reads CASSRLADYEQYF. The CDR3 nucleotides are TGTGCCAGCAGCCGACTAGCGGACTACGAGCAGTACTTC.

The V call is TRBV3-1, the J call TRBJ2-2, with TRBD2 matching 9 bases. After removal of 4 bases from V and 3 bases from J, the junction contained 3 bases not matched to a gene. Germline CDR1 is LGHDT and CDR2 is YNNKEL (reference sequence). The CDR3 contains 15 residues. Here the CDR3 DNA reads TGTGCCAGCAGCCTTAGCGGGAGTTACACCGGGGAGCTGTTTTTT. Amino acids: CASSLSGSYTGELFF.

This clonotype showed up many times. This chain links TRBV3-1 with TRBJ2-7; D unclear. CDR1 and CDR2 from the germline V gene are LGHDT and YNNKEL (reference sequence). Between the trimmed V and J ends, which lost 3 bases and 6 bases, there was a span of 15 bases. There are 14 residues in the CDR3. The CDR3 loop is CASSHRGRHGEQYF. For the CDR3, the DNA is TGTGCCAGCAGCCACAGAGGTCGCCACGGCGAGCAGTACTTC.

This clonotype occurred many times. The chain recombines TRBV5-1 with TRBJ2-5, with D uncertain. Germline lookup yields CDR1 SGHRS and CDR2 YFSETQ. V gave up 0 bases and J gave up 1 base, with 13 bases separating them. This CDR3 contains 16 residues. CDR3 sequence reads: CASSLDWGTIQETQYF. The CDR3 bases are TGCGCCAGCAGCTTGGACTGGGGTACCATCCAAGAGACCCAGTACTTC.

This clonotype has at least ten counts. This chain uses TRBV6-2 or TRBV6-3 with TRBJ2-3; D is undetermined. Germline CDR1 reads MNHEY; CDR2 reads SVGEGT. The CDR3 length is 12 residues. V dropped 6 bases and J dropped 9 bases, with 13 bases sitting between them. The CDR3 spells CASSSSISTQYF. The CDR3 region has the DNA TGTGCCAGCAGCTCCTCCATTAGCACGCAGTATTTT.

The sample holds many counts of this clonotype. V and J are TRBV7-9 and TRBJ2-3, with 10 bases that match TRBD2. The CDR3 loop spans 19 amino acids. V gave up 6 bases and J gave up 4 bases; unmatched junction bases: 19. Germline V gives CDR1 SEHNR, CDR2 FQNEAQ (reference sequence). The CDR3 is CASSLALAGVGTSPDTQYF. The CDR3 nucleotides read TGTGCCAGCAGTCTTGCCCTAGCGGGAGTAGGAACTTCCCCAGATACGCAGTATTTT.

There are many counts of this clonotype. This sequence joins TRBV3-1 and TRBJ2-7, with TRBD2 matching 7 bases. Per the germline V gene, CDR1 is LGHDT and CDR2 is YNNKEL (reference sequence). Trimming at V came to 1 base and at J to 5 bases, leaving 2 bases not matched to a gene. The CDR3 totals 13 residues. The CDR3 is CASSQGTSDEQYF. CDR3 nucleotide sequence: TGTGCCAGCAGCCAAGGGACTAGTGACGAGCAGTACTTC.

This clonotype showed up just a few times. The chain carries TRBV5-1 and TRBJ2-3; 10 bases fit TRBD2. The trim removed 1 base at V and 4 bases at J, leaving 3 bases unmatched. CDR3 length equals 15 residues. The germline V gene has CDR1 SGHRS and CDR2 YFSETQ. CDR3 sequence: CASSLRLAGADTQYF. The CDR3 DNA is TGCGCCAGCAGCTTGAGGCTAGCGGGAGCAGATACGCAGTATTTT.

In this sample, this clonotype turned up many times. V gene TRBV7-8 combines with J gene TRBJ2-1; a weak D match, TRBD2 (6 bases). CDR1 and CDR2 from the germline V gene are SGHVS and FQNEAQ. This CDR3 region has 15 residues. Trimming shortened V by 6 bases and J by 4 bases, and 16 bases separated the two germline ends. DNA of the CDR3: TGTGCCAGCAGGGCGAGGGGACTGGGGTACAATGAGCAGTTCTTC. This gives the protein CASRARGLGYNEQFF.

This clonotype has a handful of counts. The chain recombines TRBV18 with TRBJ2-7; D perhaps matches TRBD2 (5 bases). Germline CDR1 KGHSH, CDR2 LQKENI. This CDR3 has 13 residues. The V end lost 3 bases, the J end lost 6 bases, and 12 bases lay between the germline ends. The CDR3, as DNA: TGTGCCAGCTCACCGGGAGTAGCATTCGAGCAGTACTTC. Amino acid sequence: CASSPGVAFEQYF.

This clonotype was counted many times. The V call is TRBV18, the J call TRBJ1-6; D gene unclear. The CDR3 runs 15 residues. Trimming shortened V by 0 bases and J by 7 bases, and 10 bases separated the two germline ends. CDR1 is KGHSH, CDR2 LQKENI, per germline. The CDR3 sequence is CASSPPSLGNSPLHF. For the CDR3, the DNA is TGTGCCAGCTCACCACCGTCCCTGGGGAATTCACCCCTCCACTTT.

In this sample, this clonotype turned up a few times. The genes are TRBV3-1 and TRBJ2-5; 7 bases match TRBD2. The CDR3 totals 13 residues. Germline CDR1 reads LGHDT; CDR2 reads YNNKEL (reference sequence). V lost 5 bases to trimming and J lost 6 bases; unmatched junction nucleotides: 6. The CDR3 spells CASSVAGRKTQYF. For the CDR3, the DNA is TGTGCCAGCAGCGTAGCGGGTCGGAAGACCCAGTACTTC.

This clonotype was detected ten times or more. V usage is TRBV27 and J usage is TRBJ2-5, with TRBD2 as a possible D gene (6 bases). V was pared by 6 bases and J by 0 bases, with 11 bases between. CDR3 length: 14 residues. Germline V gene sequence: CDR1 MNHEY, CDR2 SMNVEV (reference sequence). The CDR3 bases are TGTGCCAGCAGCAGCCGGGACTACCAAGAGACCCAGTACTTC. Residues: CASSSRDYQETQYF.

This clonotype has just a few counts. The rearrangement joins TRBV7-8 to TRBJ1-2; no firm D call. The germline V gene has CDR1 SGHVS and CDR2 FQNEAQ. The V end was cut by 7 bases, the J end by 0 bases, with 9 bases between. The CDR3 loop spans 13 amino acids. The CDR3: CASTLTANYGYTF. The DNA for the CDR3 is TGTGCCAGCACCCTGACGGCTAACTATGGCTACACCTTC.

At least ten counts were recorded for this clonotype. The chain carries TRBV7-2 and TRBJ2-5; D is possibly TRBD2 (5 bases). The CDR3 covers 15 residues. V was trimmed by 6 bases and J by 5 bases, leaving 19 bases between them. In germline, CDR1 is SGHTA, CDR2 FQGNSA. Written as DNA, the CDR3 is TGTGCCAGCAGGGTTGGGGAGACTTCCCACGAGACCCAGTACTTC. Its protein is CASRVGETSHETQYF.

This clonotype appeared once. Sequence at one end of the junction differs from germline and may be a read error. V gene TRBV2 combines with J gene TRBJ1-3; D is uncertain. Germline CDR1 and CDR2: SNHLY and FYNNEI. The CDR3 is 15 residues long. CDR3 loop: CASSDASFSENTIYF. CDR3 sequence (DNA): TGTGCCAGCAGTGATGCCAGTTTCTCTGAAAACACCATATATTTT.

This clonotype was observed many times. CDR3 in amino acids: CASRAGGFEQFF. CDR3 nucleotide sequence: TGTGCCAGCCGTGCAGGGGGCTTTGAGCAGTTCTTC. V gene TRBV28 combines with J gene TRBJ2-1; TRBD1 matches at 8 bases. V shed 8 bases and J 9 bases; nucleotides not matched to a gene: 6. The V gene's germline CDR1 is MDHEN and CDR2 SYDVKM. This CDR3 is built from 12 residues.

This clonotype was seen at least ten times. The chain links TRBV11-2 to TRBJ2-7; either TRBD1 or TRBD2 may fit D (5 bases each). The germline V gene has CDR1 SGHAT and CDR2 FQNNGV. CDR3 length: 15 residues. Trimming took 4 bases from V and 5 from J, leaving 18 bases between them. Here the CDR3 reads CASSSRGRGTDEQYF. The DNA for the CDR3 is TGTGCCAGCAGCTCGAGGGGCAGAGGAACGGACGAGCAGTACTTC.

This clonotype was recorded a few times. The V and J genes are TRBV19 and TRBJ2-5, with TRBD2 matching 7 bases. The CDR3 is 16 residues long. Trimming removed 5 bases from V and 1 base from J; junction bases left unmatched: 10. CDR1 LNHDA and CDR2 SQIVND come from the germline V gene (reference sequence). CDR3 protein: CASSARTRSIQETQYF. CDR3 sequence (DNA): TGTGCCAGTAGTGCAAGGACTAGATCCATCCAAGAGACCCAGTACTTC.

In its sample, this clonotype was seen a few times. The V gene is TRBV28, the J gene TRBJ2-3, with 7 bases that match TRBD2. The CDR3 covers 12 residues. The germline V gene has CDR1 MDHEN and CDR2 SYDVKM. V dropped 4 bases and J dropped 8; count of bases not matched to a gene: 3. CDR3 protein: CASSSLAGTQYF. The DNA for the CDR3 is TGTGCCAGCAGTTCGTTAGCGGGTACGCAGTATTTT.

This clonotype was recorded a few times. The chain combines TRBV30 with TRBJ2-5; TRBD2 might be the D (6 bases). CDR1 GTSNPN and CDR2 SVGIG come from the germline V gene (reference sequence). This CDR3 has 13 amino acids. V was shortened by 2 bases and J by 7 bases, with 14 bases between the two germline ends. This CDR3 is CAWSWGSGGTQYF. The CDR3 DNA sequence: TGTGCCTGGAGTTGGGGTTCCGGGGGGACCCAGTACTTC.

V gene TRBV5-1 combines with J gene TRBJ2-3, with unresolved D. The CDR3 has 14 residues. Trimming removed 3 bases from V and 1 base from J, with 9 bases in between. CDR1 is SGHRS and CDR2 is YFSETQ in the germline V gene. CDR3 amino acids: CASSSQAGTDTQYF. The DNA of the CDR3 is TGCGCCAGCAGCTCTCAGGCGGGCACAGATACGCAGTATTTT.

This clonotype was counted at least ten times. V gene TRBV4-2 combines with J gene TRBJ2-2; either TRBD1 or TRBD2 may supply D (5 bases each). CDR1 LGHNA and CDR2 YNFKEQ come from the germline V gene. The CDR3 covers 14 residues. Trimming took 1 base from V and 8 from J, leaving 11 bases between them. The CDR3 spells CASSQARGPGELFF. The CDR3 DNA sequence: TGTGCCAGCAGCCAAGCCCGGGGCCCGGGGGAGCTGTTTTTT.